This T cell receptor (beta chain) was recorded in a study of T cell responses to AZD1222 COVID-19 vaccine. Study-level background: Pooled in the analysis were second doses at about 4 or about 12 weeks. General study results and limits: Of the AZD1222 recipients, only 5 to 7 were seropositive at baseline. Donor demographics were predominantly white British with a female majority; clonal diversity may be underestimated. Repertoires were sampled only after the peak T cell response.

Turning to this clone: Its matching antigen is unknown.

TCRdb keeps only in-frame clones here, not all; method: immunoSEQ multiplex PCR. Found here are about 130,000 clones, more than 75% of them singletons; the top ten hold more than 9%. Sequenced here: peripheral blood, sampled on day 0 of AZD1222 vaccination. The source of this sequence is an adult in good health.

Written as DNA, the CDR3 is TGTGCCAGTAGTATTGTGAGTCATCAGCCCCAGCATTTT. Translating it yields CASSIVSHQPQHF. V is TRBV19 and J is TRBJ1-5; D is unclear. Trimming took 3 bases from V and 5 from J, leaving 8 bases between them. The CDR3 runs 13 residues. CDR1 and CDR2 from the germline V gene are LNHDA and SQIVND (reference sequence).